This TCR beta chain derives from a study of CD8+ T cells in alopecia areata. Notes on the study in general: During tofacitinib treatment, many expanded lesional clones remained in scalp and blood.

The authors extracted RNA and reverse transcribed it into cDNA as the sequencing template. Sequencing used immunoSEQ multiplex PCR; TCRdb keeps in-frame clones, though not all of them. The sample includes a few hundred thousand clones, more than 60% seen only once; the top ten take roughly 1.2%. CDR1 and CDR2 (germline): GTSNPN, SVGIG (reference sequence). V was trimmed by 4 bases and J by 3 bases, leaving 19 bases between them. The CDR3 has 15 amino acids. A remark on this clone: Antigen specificity is unknown.

The treatment denotes: oral pan-JAK inhibitor, 5-10 mg twice daily. CD4+ and CD8+ T cells were sorted from PBMCs stained for CD3, CD4 and CD8. The chain carries TRBV30 and TRBJ2-7; TRBD2 is a possible D gene (6 bases). The sequence was obtained from a human donor with alopecia areata. This material consisted of CD4+ T cells sorted from blood, taken between weeks 43 and 45, from a patient treated with tofacitinib. The CDR3 sequence: CAWTPGERRGYEQYF. The CDR3 nucleotides read TGTGCCTGGACCCCGGGGGAGCGGAGAGGCTACGAGCAGTACTTC.